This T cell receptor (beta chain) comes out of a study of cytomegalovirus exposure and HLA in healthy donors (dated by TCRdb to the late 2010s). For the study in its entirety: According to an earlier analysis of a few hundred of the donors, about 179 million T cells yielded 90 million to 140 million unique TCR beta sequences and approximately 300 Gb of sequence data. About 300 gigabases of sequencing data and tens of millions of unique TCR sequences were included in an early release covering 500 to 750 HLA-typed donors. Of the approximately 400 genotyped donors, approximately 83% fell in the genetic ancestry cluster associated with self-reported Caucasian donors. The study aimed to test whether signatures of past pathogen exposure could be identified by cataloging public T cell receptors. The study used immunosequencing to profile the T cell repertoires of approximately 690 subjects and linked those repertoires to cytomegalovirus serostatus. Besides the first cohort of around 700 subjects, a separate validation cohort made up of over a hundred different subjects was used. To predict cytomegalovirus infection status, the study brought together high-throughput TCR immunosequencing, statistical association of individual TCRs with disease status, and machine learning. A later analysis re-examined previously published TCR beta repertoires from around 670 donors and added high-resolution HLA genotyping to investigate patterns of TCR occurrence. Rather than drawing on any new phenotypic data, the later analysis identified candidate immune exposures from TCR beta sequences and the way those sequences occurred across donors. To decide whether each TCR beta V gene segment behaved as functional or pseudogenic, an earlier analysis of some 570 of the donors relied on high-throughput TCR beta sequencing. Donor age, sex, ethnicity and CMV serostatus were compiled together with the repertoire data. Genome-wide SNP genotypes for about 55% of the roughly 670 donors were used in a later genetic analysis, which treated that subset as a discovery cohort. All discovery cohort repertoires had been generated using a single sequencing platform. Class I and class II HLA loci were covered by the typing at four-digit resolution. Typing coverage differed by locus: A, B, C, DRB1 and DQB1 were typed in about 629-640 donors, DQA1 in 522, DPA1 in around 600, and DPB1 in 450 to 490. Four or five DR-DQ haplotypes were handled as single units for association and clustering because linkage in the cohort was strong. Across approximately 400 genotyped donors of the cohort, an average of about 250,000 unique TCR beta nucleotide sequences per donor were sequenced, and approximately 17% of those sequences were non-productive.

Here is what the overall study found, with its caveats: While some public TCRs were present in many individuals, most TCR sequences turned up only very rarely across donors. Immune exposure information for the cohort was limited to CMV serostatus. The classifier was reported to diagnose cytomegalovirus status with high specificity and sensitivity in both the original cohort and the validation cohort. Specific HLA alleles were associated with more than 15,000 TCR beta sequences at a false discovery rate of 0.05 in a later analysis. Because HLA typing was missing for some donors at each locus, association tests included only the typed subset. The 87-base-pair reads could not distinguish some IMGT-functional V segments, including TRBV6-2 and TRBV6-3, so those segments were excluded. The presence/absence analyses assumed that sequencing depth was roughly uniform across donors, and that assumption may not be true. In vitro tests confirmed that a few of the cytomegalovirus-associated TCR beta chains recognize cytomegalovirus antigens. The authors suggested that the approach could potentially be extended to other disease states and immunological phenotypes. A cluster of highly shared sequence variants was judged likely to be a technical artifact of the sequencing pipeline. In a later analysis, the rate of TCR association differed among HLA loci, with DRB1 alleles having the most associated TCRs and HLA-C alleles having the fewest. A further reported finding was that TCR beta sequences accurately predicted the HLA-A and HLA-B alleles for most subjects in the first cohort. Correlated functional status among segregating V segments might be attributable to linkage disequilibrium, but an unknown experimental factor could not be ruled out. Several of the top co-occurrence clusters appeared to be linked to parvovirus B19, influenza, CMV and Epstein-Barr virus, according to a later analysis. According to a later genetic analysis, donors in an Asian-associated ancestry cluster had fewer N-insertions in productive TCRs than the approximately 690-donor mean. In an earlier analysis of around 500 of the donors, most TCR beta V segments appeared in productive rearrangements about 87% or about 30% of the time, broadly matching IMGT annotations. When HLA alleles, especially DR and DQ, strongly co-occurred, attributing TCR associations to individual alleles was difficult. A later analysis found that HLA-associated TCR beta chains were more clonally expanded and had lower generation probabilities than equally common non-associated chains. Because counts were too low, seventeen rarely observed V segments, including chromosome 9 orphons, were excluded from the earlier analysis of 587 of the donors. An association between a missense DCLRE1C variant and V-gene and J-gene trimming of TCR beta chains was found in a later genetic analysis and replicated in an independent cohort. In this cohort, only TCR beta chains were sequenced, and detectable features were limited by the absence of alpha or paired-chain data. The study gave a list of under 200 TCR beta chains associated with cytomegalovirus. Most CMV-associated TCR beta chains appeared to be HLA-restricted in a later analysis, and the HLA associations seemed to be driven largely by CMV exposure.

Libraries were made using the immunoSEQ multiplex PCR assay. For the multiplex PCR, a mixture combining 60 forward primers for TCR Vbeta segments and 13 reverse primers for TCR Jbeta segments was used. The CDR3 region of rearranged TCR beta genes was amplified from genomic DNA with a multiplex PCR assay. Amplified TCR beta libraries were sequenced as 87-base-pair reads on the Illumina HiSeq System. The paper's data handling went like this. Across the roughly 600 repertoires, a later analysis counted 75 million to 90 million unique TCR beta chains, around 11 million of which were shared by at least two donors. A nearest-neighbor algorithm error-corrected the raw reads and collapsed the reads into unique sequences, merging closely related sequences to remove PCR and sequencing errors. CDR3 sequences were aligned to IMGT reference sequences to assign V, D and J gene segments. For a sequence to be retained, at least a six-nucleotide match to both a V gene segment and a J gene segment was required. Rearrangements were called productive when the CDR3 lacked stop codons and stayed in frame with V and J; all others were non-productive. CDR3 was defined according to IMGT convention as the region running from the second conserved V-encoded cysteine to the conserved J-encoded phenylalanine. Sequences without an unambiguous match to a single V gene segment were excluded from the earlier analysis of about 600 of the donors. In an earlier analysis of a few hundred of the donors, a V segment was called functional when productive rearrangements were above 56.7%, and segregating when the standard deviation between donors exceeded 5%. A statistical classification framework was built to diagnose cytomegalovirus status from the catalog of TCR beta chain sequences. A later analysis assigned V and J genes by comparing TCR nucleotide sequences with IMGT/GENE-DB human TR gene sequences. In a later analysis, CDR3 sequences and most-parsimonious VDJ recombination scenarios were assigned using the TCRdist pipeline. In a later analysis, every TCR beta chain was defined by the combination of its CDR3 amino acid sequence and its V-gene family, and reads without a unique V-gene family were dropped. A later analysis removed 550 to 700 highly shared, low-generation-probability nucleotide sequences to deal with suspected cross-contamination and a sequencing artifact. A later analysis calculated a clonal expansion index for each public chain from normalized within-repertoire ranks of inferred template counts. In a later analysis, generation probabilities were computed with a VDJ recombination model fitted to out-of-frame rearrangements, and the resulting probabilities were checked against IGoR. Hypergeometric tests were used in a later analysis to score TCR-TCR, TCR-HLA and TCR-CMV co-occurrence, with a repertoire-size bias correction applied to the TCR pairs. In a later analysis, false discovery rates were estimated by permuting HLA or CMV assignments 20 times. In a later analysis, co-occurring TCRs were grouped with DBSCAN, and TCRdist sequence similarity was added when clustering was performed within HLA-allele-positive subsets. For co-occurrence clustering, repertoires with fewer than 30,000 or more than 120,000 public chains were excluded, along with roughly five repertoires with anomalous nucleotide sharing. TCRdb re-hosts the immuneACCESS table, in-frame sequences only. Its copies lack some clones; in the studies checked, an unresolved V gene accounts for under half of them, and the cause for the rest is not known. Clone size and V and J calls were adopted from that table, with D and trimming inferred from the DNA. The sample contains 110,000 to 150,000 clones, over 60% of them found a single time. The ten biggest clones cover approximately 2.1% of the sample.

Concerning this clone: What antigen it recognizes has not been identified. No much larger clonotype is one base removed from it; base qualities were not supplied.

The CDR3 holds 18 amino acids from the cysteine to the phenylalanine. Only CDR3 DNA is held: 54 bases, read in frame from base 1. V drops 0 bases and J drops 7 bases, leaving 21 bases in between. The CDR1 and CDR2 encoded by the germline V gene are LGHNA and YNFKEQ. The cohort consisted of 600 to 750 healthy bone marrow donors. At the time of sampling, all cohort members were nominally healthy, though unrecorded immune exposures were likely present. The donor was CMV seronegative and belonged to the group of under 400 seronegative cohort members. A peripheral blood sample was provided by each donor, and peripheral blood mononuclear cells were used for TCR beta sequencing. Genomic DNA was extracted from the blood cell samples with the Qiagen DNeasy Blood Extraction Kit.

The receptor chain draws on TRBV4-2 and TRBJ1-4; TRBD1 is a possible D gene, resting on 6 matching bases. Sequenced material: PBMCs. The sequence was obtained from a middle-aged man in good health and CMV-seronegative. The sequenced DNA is TGTGCCAGCAGCCAAGACCCCACCCGGGCAGGGGATCGTGAAAAACTGTTTTTT. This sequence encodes CASSQDPTRAGDREKLFF.